Below are 18 T cell receptor beta chains sequenced from a single sample in a study of shared clonotypes between healthy human individuals. Clones were read by immunoSEQ multiplex PCR, and TCRdb kept only the in-frame ones, dropping some. This table holds about 2.5 million clones, around 90% found once. Sequencing was carried out using naive CD4+ T cells from PBMCs. Subset in this sample: CD45RA+ positively selected. Every receptor here comes from a man between 18 and 35 years old in good health. Some clones in this sample may be carry-over from other donors' samples.

This chain links TRBV28 with TRBJ1-3; D is unclear. V was clipped by 3 bases and J by 7 bases, with 13 bases between them. CDR3 length: 14 residues. CDR1 is MDHEN and CDR2 is SYDVKM in the germline V gene. The CDR3 bases are TGTGCCAGCAGTTTGGCCTGGGGTGGGAACACCATATATTTT. As protein: CASSLAWGGNTIYF.

The table lists this clone with a count of one. This sequence joins TRBV4-2 and TRBJ1-3; a weak D match, TRBD1 (5 bases). Per germline, CDR1 LGHNA and CDR2 YNFKEQ. V was shortened by 5 bases and J by 0 bases, with 17 bases between the two germline ends. This CDR3 has 17 residues. CDR3 protein: CASSAQSGFASGNTIYF. As DNA, the CDR3 is TGTGCCAGCAGCGCACAATCAGGGTTCGCCTCTGGAAACACCATATATTTT.

The chain carries TRBV9 and TRBJ2-7, with 13 bases aligning to TRBD2. V trimming: 2 bases; J trimming: 0 bases; junction bases outside the gene matches: 2. The germline CDR1 and CDR2 sequences are SGDLS and YYNGEE. This CDR3 contains 16 residues. DNA of the CDR3: TGTGCCAGCAGCGTGACTAGCGGGAGGTACTCCTACGAGCAGTACTTC. This translates into CASSVTSGRYSYEQYF.

The V and J genes are TRBV12-1 and TRBJ2-7; the table's D call of TRBD2 was not tested on the DNA. TRBV12-1 is deemed a pseudogene. The CDR3 is made up of 19 amino acids. Written as DNA, the CDR3 is TGTGCCAGCAGCAACCGAGGTGGGACTAGCGGGAGAGGAACCTACGAGCAGTACTTC. Amino acid sequence: CASSNRGGTSGRGTYEQYF.

The rearrangement uses TRBV23-1 and TRBJ2-5; D is possibly TRBD1 (7 bases). TRBV23-1 is filed as an ORF, its function uncertain. The length of the CDR3 is 16 residues. Trimming cost V 3 bases and J 3 bases, with 17 bases left between them. CDR3 loop: CASSQPDREVKETQYF. Here the CDR3 DNA reads TGCGCCAGCAGTCAGCCAGACAGGGAGGTTAAAGAGACCCAGTACTTC.

V and J are TRBV10-3 and TRBJ2-1, with a possible D match to TRBD2 (6 bases). The CDR3 spans 14 residues. In germline, CDR1 is ENHRY, CDR2 SYGVKD. CDR3: CAVNRESSYNEQFF. The DNA for the CDR3 is TGTGCTGTCAACCGGGAGAGCTCCTACAATGAGCAGTTCTTC.

This clone was recorded only once. The rearrangement joins TRBV5-6 to TRBJ2-7; a possible D gene is TRBD2 (7 bases). CDR1 and CDR2 (germline): SGHDT, YYEEEE. The ends were cut back, 2 bases at V and 5 bases at J, with 14 bases in the middle. The CDR3 length is 14 residues. The CDR3 bases are TGTGCCAGCAGCTTTGGGGGGGCGGTGGACGAGCAGTACTTC. Encoded protein: CASSFGGAVDEQYF.

The chain has TRBV9 and TRBJ2-1; TRBD2 matches at 9 bases. Per the germline V gene, CDR1 is SGDLS and CDR2 is YYNGEE. The J segment lost 10 bases and the V segment lost 4 bases, leaving 3 bases of the junction unmatched. This CDR3 contains 12 residues. The CDR3 bases are TGTGCCAGCAGCACCCTAGCGGGGGAGCAGTTCTTC. The encoded protein is CASSTLAGEQFF.

CDR3 in amino acids: CASAIGLDSYEQYF. DNA for the CDR3: TGTGCCAGCGCAATTGGGTTGGACTCCTACGAGCAGTACTTC. The chain uses TRBV7-8 and TRBJ2-7; D unclear. V gave up 8 bases and J gave up 0 bases, with 14 bases separating them. The CDR3 has 14 amino acids. Germline CDR1 SGHVS, CDR2 FQNEAQ.

V and J are TRBV7-2 and TRBJ1-2; D is unclear. CDR3 length equals 15 residues. Germline values: CDR1 SGHTA, CDR2 FQGNSA. V was pared by 1 base and J by 5 bases, with 14 bases between. CDR3 amino acids: CASSLVFSAAYGYTF. CDR3 in DNA: TGTGCCAGCAGCTTAGTGTTTTCGGCAGCGTATGGCTACACCTTC.

As to this clone: The same CDR3 arises from other DNA sequences in this sample as well. The J gene is TRBJ2-2, the V gene TRBV9, with 10 bases fitting TRBD2. Germline V gene data show CDR1 as SGDLS and CDR2 as YYNGEE. The CDR3 loop spans 17 amino acids. The junction had 6 bases not matched to a gene; V was cut back by 4 bases and J by 0 bases. CDR3 bases: TGTGCCAGCAGCCCGCGGACTAGCGGAACGAACACCGGGGAGCTGTTTTTT. This gives the protein CASSPRTSGTNTGELFF.

V usage is TRBV18 and J usage is TRBJ1-3, with TRBD1 matching over 7 bases. There are 16 residues in the CDR3. The germline V gene encodes CDR1 KGHSH and CDR2 LQKENI. J was trimmed by 2 bases and V by 0 bases; bases with no gene match: 4. This CDR3 reads CASSPPGQVTGNTIYF. CDR3 coding DNA: TGTGCCAGCTCACCACCTGGACAGGTGACTGGAAACACCATATATTTT.

The chain uses TRBV2 and TRBJ2-1; TRBD2 aligns across 9 bases. The J segment lost 5 bases and the V segment lost 5 bases, leaving 7 bases of the junction unmatched. Germline V lookup: CDR1 SNHLY, CDR2 FYNNEI. The CDR3 length is 15 residues. DNA for the CDR3: TGTGCCAGCAGTCTAGCGGGACCAACAAACAATGAGCAGTTCTTC. It translates to CASSLAGPTNNEQFF.

The V and J genes are TRBV7-9 and TRBJ2-1, with 9 bases lining up with TRBD1. Unmatched junction bases numbered 7, after V lost 3 bases and J lost 7 bases. CDR1 and CDR2 from the germline V gene are SEHNR and FQNEAQ (reference sequence). The CDR3 loop spans 15 amino acids. The CDR3 here is CASSLDRGLVNEQFF. CDR3 bases: TGTGCCAGCAGCTTGGACAGGGGTCTTGTGAATGAGCAGTTCTTC. The whole variable domain, remainder taken from reference TRBV7-9 and TRBJ2-1, is DTGVSQNPRHKITKRGQNVTFRCDPISEHNRLYWYRQTLGQGPEFLTYFQNEAQLEKSRLLSDRFSAERPKGSFSTLEIQRTEQGDSAMYLCASSLDRGLVNEQFFGPGTRLTVL.

This rearrangement joins TRBV28 to TRBJ2-1; the match to TRBD2 covers 13 bases. Germline V gene lookup returns CDR1 MDHEN and CDR2 SYDVKM. The trim removed 2 bases at V and 8 bases at J, leaving 6 bases unmatched. The CDR3 has 16 residues. For the CDR3, the DNA is TGTGCCAGCAGTTTAGGACTAGCGGGAGAGGTATATGAGCAGTTCTTC. Its protein product is CASSLGLAGEVYEQFF.

The chain combines TRBV6-5 with TRBJ1-1; D is uncertain. Germline V CDR1 and CDR2: MNHEY, SVGAGI. The length of the CDR3 is 15 residues. V lost 2 bases and J lost 5, with 15 bases in between. The CDR3 bases are TGTGCCAGCAGTTACGAGACCGCCGAAACGACTGAAGCTTTCTTT. It yields the protein CASSYETAETTEAFF.

J is TRBJ2-1 and V is TRBV18; D perhaps matches TRBD2 (6 bases). This CDR3 comprises 15 residues. In germline, CDR1 is KGHSH, CDR2 LQKENI. Trimming shortened V by 3 bases and J by 4 bases, and 13 bases separated the two germline ends. The CDR3 coding sequence is TGTGCCAGCTCACCTCTTGGGGACTTTTACAATGAGCAGTTCTTC. Translated: CASSPLGDFYNEQFF.

The chain combines TRBV14 with TRBJ1-5; D is unresolved. The CDR3 has 12 amino acids. Trimming removed 1 base at V and 5 bases at J, with 3 bases between. In germline, CDR1 is SGHDN, CDR2 FVKESK. CDR3 amino acids: CASSQADQPQHF. CDR3 nucleotide sequence: TGTGCCAGCAGCCAAGCGGATCAGCCCCAGCATTTT.